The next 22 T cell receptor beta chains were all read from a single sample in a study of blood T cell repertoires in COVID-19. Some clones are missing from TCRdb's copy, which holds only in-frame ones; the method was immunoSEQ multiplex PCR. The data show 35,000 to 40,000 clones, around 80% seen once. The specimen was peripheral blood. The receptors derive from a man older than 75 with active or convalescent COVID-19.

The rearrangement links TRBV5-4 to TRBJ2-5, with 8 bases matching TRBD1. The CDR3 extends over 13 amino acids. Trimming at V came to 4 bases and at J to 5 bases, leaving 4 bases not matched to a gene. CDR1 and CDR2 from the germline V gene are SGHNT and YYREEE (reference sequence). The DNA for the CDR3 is TGTGCCAGCAGCCCAGGGGGCTCTGAGACCCAGTACTTC. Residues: CASSPGGSETQYF.

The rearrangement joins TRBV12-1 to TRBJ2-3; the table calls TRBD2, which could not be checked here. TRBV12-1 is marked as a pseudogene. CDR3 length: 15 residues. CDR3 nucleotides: TGTGCCAGCAGCTTTGGGACTAGCGGGAGAGATACGCAGTATTTT. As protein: CASSFGTSGRDTQYF.

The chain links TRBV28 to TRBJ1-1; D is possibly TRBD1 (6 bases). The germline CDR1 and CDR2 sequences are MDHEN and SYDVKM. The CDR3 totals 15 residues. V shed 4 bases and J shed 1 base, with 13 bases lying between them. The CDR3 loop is CASSSGQTPNTEAFF. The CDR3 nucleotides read TGTGCCAGCAGTTCCGGACAGACGCCGAACACTGAAGCTTTCTTT.

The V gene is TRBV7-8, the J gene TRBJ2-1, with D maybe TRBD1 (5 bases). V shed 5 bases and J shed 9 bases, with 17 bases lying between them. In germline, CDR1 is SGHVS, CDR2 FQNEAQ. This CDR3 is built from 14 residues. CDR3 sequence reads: CASSTSAGKLEQFF. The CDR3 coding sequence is TGTGCCAGCAGCACTTCCGCAGGGAAACTTGAGCAGTTCTTC.

CDR3 sequence: CAWSQISGKGVGELFF. CDR3 DNA sequence: TGTGCCTGGAGTCAAATTAGCGGGAAGGGTGTCGGGGAGCTGTTTTTT. This chain connects TRBV30 to TRBJ2-2, with TRBD2 matching 8 bases. This CDR3 region has 16 residues. The germline V gene encodes CDR1 GTSNPN and CDR2 SVGIG (reference sequence). V shed 2 bases, J shed 7 bases, and the junction held 12 bases outside the gene matches.

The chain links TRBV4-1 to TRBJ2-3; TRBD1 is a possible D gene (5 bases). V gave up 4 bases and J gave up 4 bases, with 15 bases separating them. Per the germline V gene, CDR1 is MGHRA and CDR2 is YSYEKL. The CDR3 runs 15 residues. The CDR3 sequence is CASSLQATGSDTQYF. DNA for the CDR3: TGCGCCAGCAGCCTTCAGGCTACAGGTTCAGATACGCAGTATTTT.

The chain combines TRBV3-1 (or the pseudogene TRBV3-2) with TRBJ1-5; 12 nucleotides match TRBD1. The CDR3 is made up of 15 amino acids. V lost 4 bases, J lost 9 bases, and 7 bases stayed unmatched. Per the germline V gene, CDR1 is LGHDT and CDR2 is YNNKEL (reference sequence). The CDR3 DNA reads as TGTGCCAGCAGCCTGGGGACAGGGGGCGGGGCGCCCCAGCATTTT. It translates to CASSLGTGGGAPQHF.

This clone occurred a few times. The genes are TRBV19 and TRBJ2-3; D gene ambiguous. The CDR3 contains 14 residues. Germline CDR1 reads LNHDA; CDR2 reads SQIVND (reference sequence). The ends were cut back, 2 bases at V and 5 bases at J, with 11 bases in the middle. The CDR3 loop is CASSIRNWRDTQYF. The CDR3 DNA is TGTGCCAGTAGTATAAGAAATTGGAGAGATACGCAGTATTTT. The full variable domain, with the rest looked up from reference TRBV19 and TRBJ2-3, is DGGITQSPKYLFRKEGQNVTLSCEQNLNHDAMYWYRQDPGQGLRLIYYSQIVNDFQKGDIAEGYSVSREKKESFPLTVTSAQKNPTAFYLCASSIRNWRDTQYFGPGTRLTVL.

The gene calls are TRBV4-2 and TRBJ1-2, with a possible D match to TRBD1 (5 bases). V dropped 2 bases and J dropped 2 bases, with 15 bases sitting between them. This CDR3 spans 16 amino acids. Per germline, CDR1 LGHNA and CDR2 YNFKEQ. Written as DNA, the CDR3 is TGTGCCAGCAGCCAAACGGACGGAGGGGAAAACTATGGCTACACCTTC. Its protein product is CASSQTDGGENYGYTF.

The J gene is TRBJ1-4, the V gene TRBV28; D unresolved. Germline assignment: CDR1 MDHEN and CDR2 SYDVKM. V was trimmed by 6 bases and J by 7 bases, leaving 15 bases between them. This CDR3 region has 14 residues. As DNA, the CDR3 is TGTGCCAGCAGCGTGGTGGGAGGGCTTGAAAAACTGTTTTTT. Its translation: CASSVVGGLEKLFF.

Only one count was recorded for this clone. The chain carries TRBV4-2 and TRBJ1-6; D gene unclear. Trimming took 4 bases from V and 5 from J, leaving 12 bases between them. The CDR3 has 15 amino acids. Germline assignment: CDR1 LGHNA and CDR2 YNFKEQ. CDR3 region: CASSLEGGDNSPLHF. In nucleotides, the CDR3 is TGTGCCAGCAGCCTCGAGGGTGGGGATAATTCACCCCTCCACTTT.

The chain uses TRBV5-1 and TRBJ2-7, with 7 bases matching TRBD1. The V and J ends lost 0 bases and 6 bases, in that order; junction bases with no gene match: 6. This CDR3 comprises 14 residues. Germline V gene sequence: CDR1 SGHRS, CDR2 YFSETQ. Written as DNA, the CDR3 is TGCGCCAGCAGCTTGGAGGGGGCGTTCACCGAGCAGTACTTC. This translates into CASSLEGAFTEQYF.

CDR3 DNA: TGTGCCAGCAGCTTCCGGGACAGGAATTCACCCCTCCACTTT. This sequence encodes CASSFRDRNSPLHF. The gene calls are TRBV14 and TRBJ1-6, with TRBD1 identical over 8 bases. The CDR3 is made up of 14 amino acids. V shed 5 bases and J 7 bases; nucleotides not matched to a gene: 4. Per germline, CDR1 SGHDN and CDR2 FVKESK.

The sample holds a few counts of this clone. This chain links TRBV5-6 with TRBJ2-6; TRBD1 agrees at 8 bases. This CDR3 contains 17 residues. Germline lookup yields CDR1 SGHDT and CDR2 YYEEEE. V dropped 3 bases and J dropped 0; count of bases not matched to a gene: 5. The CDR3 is CASSYRDRSSGANVLTF. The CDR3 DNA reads TGTGCCAGCAGCTACCGGGACAGGAGCTCTGGGGCCAACGTCCTGACTTTC. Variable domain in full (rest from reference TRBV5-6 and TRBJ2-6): DAGVTQSPTHLIKTRGQQVTLRCSPKSGHDTVSWYQQALGQGPQFIFQYYEEEERQRGNFPDRFSGHQFPNYSSELNVNALLLGDSALYLCASSYRDRSSGANVLTFGAGSRLTVL.

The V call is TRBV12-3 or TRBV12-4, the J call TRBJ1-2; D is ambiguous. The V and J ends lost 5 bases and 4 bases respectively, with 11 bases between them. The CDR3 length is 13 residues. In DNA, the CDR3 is TGTGCCAGCAGTCCCGCGGATTTCTATGGCTACACCTTC. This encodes CASSPADFYGYTF.

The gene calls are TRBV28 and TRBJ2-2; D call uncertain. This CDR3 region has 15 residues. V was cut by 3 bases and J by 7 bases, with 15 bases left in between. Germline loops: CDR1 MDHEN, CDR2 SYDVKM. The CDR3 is CASSFLSLGIGELFF. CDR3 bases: TGTGCCAGCAGTTTTTTAAGCCTTGGTATCGGGGAGCTGTTTTTT.

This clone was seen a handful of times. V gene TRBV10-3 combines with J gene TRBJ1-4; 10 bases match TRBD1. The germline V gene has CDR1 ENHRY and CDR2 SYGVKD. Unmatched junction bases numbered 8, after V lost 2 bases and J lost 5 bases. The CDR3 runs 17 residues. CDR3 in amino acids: CAISEPSGTGVNEKLFF. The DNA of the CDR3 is TGTGCCATCAGTGAGCCGTCCGGGACAGGGGTAAATGAAAAACTGTTTTTT.

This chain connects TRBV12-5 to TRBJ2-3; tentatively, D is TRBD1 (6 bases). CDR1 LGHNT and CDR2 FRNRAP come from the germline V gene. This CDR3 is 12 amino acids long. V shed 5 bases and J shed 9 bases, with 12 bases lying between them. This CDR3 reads CASGQSTGTQYF. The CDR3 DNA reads TGTGCTAGTGGTCAGTCGACAGGAACGCAGTATTTT.

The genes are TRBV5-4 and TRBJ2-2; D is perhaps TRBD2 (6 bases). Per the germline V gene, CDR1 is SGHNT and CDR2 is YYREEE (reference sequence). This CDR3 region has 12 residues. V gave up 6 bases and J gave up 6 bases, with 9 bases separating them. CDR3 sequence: CASTWEAGELFF. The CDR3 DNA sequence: TGTGCCAGCACCTGGGAGGCCGGGGAGCTGTTTTTT.

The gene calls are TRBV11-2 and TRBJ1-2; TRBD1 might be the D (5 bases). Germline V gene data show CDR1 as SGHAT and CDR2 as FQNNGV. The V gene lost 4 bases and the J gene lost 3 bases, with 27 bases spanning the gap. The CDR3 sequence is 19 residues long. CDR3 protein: CASSSQRTNQGLRHYGYTF. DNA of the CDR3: TGTGCCAGCAGCTCCCAGAGGACGAACCAGGGCCTGAGGCACTATGGCTACACCTTC.

For the CDR3, the DNA is TGTGCCAGCAGCCAGGGTAGTCATGGCTACACCTTC. Translating it yields CASSQGSHGYTF. This chain connects TRBV12-3 or TRBV12-4 to TRBJ1-2; D perhaps matches TRBD1 (5 bases). V shed 6 bases and J shed 6 bases, with 11 bases lying between them. The CDR3 spans 12 residues.

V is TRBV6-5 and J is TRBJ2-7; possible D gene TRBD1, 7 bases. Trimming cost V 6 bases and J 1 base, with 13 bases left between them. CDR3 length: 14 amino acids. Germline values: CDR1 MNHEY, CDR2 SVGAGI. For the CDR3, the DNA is TGTGCCAGCAGCCGCGGGGACAGTTCCTACGAGCAGTACTTC. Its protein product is CASSRGDSSYEQYF.